This TCR beta chain was recovered during a study of T cell responses to AZD1222 COVID-19 vaccine. Sequencing used immunoSEQ multiplex PCR; TCRdb keeps in-frame clones, though not all of them. The sample shows around 180,000 clones, around 93% of them seen only once. In regard to this clone: Its specificity is not known.

General study findings and limits: Females outnumbered males among donors, who were mostly white British; clonal diversity was possibly underestimated.

With 7 bases clipped from V and 4 bases from J, the junction kept 3 bases outside the gene matches. Germline CDR1 and CDR2: SGHDT and YYEEEE. The CDR3 runs to 13 residues. The receptor comes from an adult in good health. The sequencing here drew on peripheral blood, taken on day 0 of AZD1222 vaccination. V usage is TRBV5-6 and J usage is TRBJ2-7; TRBD2 matches at 12 bases. This CDR3 reads CASRLAGDYEQYF. The CDR3 bases are TGTGCCAGCCGACTAGCGGGAGATTACGAGCAGTACTTC.